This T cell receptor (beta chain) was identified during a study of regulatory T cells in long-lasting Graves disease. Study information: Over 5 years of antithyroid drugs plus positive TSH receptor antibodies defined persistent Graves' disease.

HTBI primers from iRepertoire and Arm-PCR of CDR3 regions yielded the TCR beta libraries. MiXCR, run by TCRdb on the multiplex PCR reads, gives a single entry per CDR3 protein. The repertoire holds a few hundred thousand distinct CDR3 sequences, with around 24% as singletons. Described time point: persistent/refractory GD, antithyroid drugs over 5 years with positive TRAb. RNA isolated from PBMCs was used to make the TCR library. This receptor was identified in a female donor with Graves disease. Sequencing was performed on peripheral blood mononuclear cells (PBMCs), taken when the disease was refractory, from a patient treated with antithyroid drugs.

CDR3 coding DNA: TGTGCCAGCAGCCCCAATTTTGGGGACAGGGGTTTCTACGAGCAGTACTTC. Amino acid sequence: CASSPNFGDRGFYEQYF. The chain links TRBV16 to TRBJ2-7; TRBD1 matches 10 bases. Germline CDR1 KGHSY, CDR2 FQNENV. J lost 3 bases, V lost 4 bases, and 12 bases had no gene match. This CDR3 has 17 amino acids. Supplemented by reference TRBV16 and TRBJ2-7, the full variable domain reads GEEVAQTPKHLVRGEGQKAKLYCAPIKGHSYVFWYQQVLKNEFKFLISFQNENVFDETGMPKERFSAKCLPNSPCSLEIQATKLEDSAVYFCASSPNFGDRGFYEQYFGPGTRLTVT.